The T cell receptor (beta chain) under discussion was sequenced for a study of T-cell reconstitution after alpha-beta-depleted transplantation in children. Germline V CDR1 and CDR2: PRHDT, FYEKMQ (reference sequence). V lost 5 bases, J lost 8 bases, and 18 bases lay in between. The CDR3 sequence is 15 residues long. TCRbeta library construction was performed incorporating unique molecular identifiers. TCRdb fed the PCR reads into MiXCR, producing one record per CDR3 protein. Of 600,000 to 700,000 distinct CDR3 sequences in the sample, around 17% were seen once. Only a few counts were recorded for this clonotype.

The starting material was PBMCs from the stem cell graft donor, obtained from the stem cell graft. The sequence derives from a human donor who donated a stem cell graft to a child with acute myeloid leukemia. The chain couples TRBV13 to TRBJ1-4; possible D gene TRBD1, 6 bases. The CDR3 bases are TGTGCCAGCAGCACCCGGCGGACAGATCAAGAAAAACTGTTTTTT. It specifies CASSTRRTDQEKLFF.